The T cell receptor beta chain described here comes from a study of chemoradiotherapy in HPV16-positive cancers. Profiled with immunoSEQ multiplex PCR; TCRdb holds only in-frame clones, not every one. The data show 1,500 to 2,000 clones, with more than 95% seen just once and more than 2% held by the top ten. V gave up 6 bases and J gave up 2 bases; unmatched junction bases: 9. Germline V lookup: CDR1 PRHDT, CDR2 FYEKMQ (reference sequence). The CDR3 consists of 16 residues. The sequencing here drew on tumor tissue, taken from a patient who underwent chemoradiotherapy. This chain links TRBV13 with TRBJ2-3; TRBD2 aligns across 9 bases. This TCR was sampled from a human donor with HPV-associated anogenital cancer. CDR3 loop: CASRIGTSRHTDTQYF. CDR3 nucleotide sequence: TGTGCCAGCAGGATCGGGACTAGCAGACACACAGATACGCAGTATTTT.